This passage covers 20 T cell receptor beta chains from one sample sequenced in a study of T cell responses to AZD1222 COVID-19 vaccine. Only in-frame clones appear in the TCRdb table, and some are missing; sequencing was by immunoSEQ multiplex PCR. The data contain 90,000 to 150,000 clones, around 87% of them seen just once; the ten biggest clones take up about 2.5%. The specimen was peripheral blood, collected 28 days after the second AZD1222 dose. The receptors shown here come from an adult who received the AZD1222 COVID-19 vaccine.

The chain is built from TRBV28 and TRBJ1-3; D remains unclear. CDR3 size: 14 residues. V lost 5 bases, J lost 4 bases, and 12 bases lay in between. Looked up from germline, CDR1 is MDHEN and CDR2 is SYDVKM. The CDR3 is CASSPSIAGNTIYF. The CDR3 nucleotides are TGTGCCAGCAGTCCCAGCATCGCCGGAAACACCATATATTTT.

This sequence joins TRBV19 and TRBJ2-7; the match to TRBD1 covers 7 bases. The CDR3 is 16 amino acids. J gave up 1 base and V 3 bases, and 9 bases lay outside the gene matches. Germline CDR1 LNHDA, CDR2 SQIVND (reference sequence). The CDR3 DNA reads TGTGCCAGTAGTATTTATGGACAGGCAGGTTCCTACGAGCAGTACTTC. It is translated as CASSIYGQAGSYEQYF.

The chain is built from TRBV4-2 and TRBJ1-2, with 11 bases fitting TRBD1. In germline, CDR1 is LGHNA, CDR2 YNFKEQ. V trimming: 3 bases; J trimming: 0 bases; junction bases outside the gene matches: 3. The length of the CDR3 is 16 residues. CDR3 sequence reads: CASSQGGQGANYGYTF. The CDR3 nucleotides read TGTGCCAGCAGCCAGGGGGGACAGGGGGCTAACTATGGCTACACCTTC.

The J gene is TRBJ1-4, the V gene TRBV7-8, with D perhaps matching TRBD1 (5 bases). This CDR3 is built from 14 residues. V lost 8 bases, J lost 0 bases, and 10 bases lay in between. Per germline, CDR1 SGHVS and CDR2 FQNEAQ. Here the CDR3 reads CASSRGATNEKLFF. In nucleotides, the CDR3 is TGTGCCAGCTCAAGGGGAGCAACTAATGAAAAACTGTTTTTT.

The J gene is TRBJ1-1, the V gene TRBV24-1; the D gene is possibly TRBD1 (5 bases). CDR1 and CDR2 (germline): KGHDR, SFDVKD. This CDR3 has 15 residues. Trimming took 3 bases from V and 3 from J, leaving 13 bases between them. This CDR3 reads CATSDLRGVDTEAFF. The CDR3 nucleotides read TGTGCCACCAGTGATCTTCGGGGGGTGGACACTGAAGCTTTCTTT.

V and J are TRBV5-1 and TRBJ2-3; 7 bases are shared with TRBD2. After removal of 4 bases from V and 6 bases from J, the junction contained 8 bases not matched to a gene. The CDR3 sequence is 14 residues long. Germline CDR1 and CDR2: SGHRS and YFSETQ. The CDR3 nucleotides read TGCGCCAGCAGCCCGGGGGGTGGGGCGGATACGCAGTATTTT. It specifies CASSPGGGADTQYF.

The chain has TRBV5-1 and TRBJ2-2; TRBD1 matches at 8 bases. This CDR3 spans 16 amino acids. Germline V gene sequence: CDR1 SGHRS, CDR2 YFSETQ. The V and J ends lost 4 bases and 0 bases, in that order; junction bases with no gene match: 5. CDR3 coding DNA: TGCGCCAGCAGCAAGGGACAGGACCCGAACACCGGGGAGCTGTTTTTT. Protein product: CASSKGQDPNTGELFF.

The V gene is TRBV4-2, the J gene TRBJ2-1; 9 bases line up with TRBD2. Germline V gives CDR1 LGHNA, CDR2 YNFKEQ. The CDR3 is 15 residues long. With V trimmed by 1 base and J by 7 bases, 5 bases remained unmatched. CDR3 protein: CASSQAGTSSNEQFF. The CDR3 nucleotides read TGTGCCAGCAGCCAAGCCGGGACTAGCTCTAATGAGCAGTTCTTC.

CDR3 residues: CASRDASSGNTIYF. CDR3 DNA: TGTGCCAGTAGGGACGCAAGCTCTGGAAACACCATATATTTT. The V gene is TRBV19, the J gene TRBJ1-3; D gene unclear. The V gene's germline CDR1 is LNHDA and CDR2 SQIVND (reference sequence). Trimming pared 6 bases from V and 0 bases from J, leaving 9 bases between. The CDR3 extends over 14 amino acids.

This clone was counted a few times. This chain connects TRBV5-1 to TRBJ2-5, with 12 bases identical to TRBD2. CDR3 length: 15 residues. The V segment lost 0 bases and the J segment 8 bases; nucleotides outside the gene matches: 5. The germline V gene has CDR1 SGHRS and CDR2 YFSETQ. DNA of the CDR3: TGCGCCAGCAGCTTGGTACTAGCGGGGGGTCTTACCCAGTACTTC. Its translation is CASSLVLAGGLTQYF.

This clone was found once. This rearrangement joins TRBV6-6 to TRBJ1-1; D perhaps matches TRBD1 (5 bases). CDR1 is MNHNY and CDR2 is SVGAGI in the germline V gene (reference sequence). V was cut by 8 bases and J by 4 bases, with 14 bases left in between. CDR3 size: 13 residues. The CDR3 DNA reads as TGTGCCAGCTCGCGGGCTGGGGGCACTGAAGCTTTCTTT. This encodes CASSRAGGTEAFF.

V and J are TRBV2 and TRBJ2-7; no clear D gene. CDR1 SNHLY and CDR2 FYNNEI come from the germline V gene. V was trimmed by 8 bases and J by 3 bases, leaving 14 bases between them. The CDR3 is 13 amino acids. Written as DNA, the CDR3 is TGTGCCAGCCGCACGCGGTTTTACTACGAGCAGTACTTC. Translating gives CASRTRFYYEQYF. Using reference TRBV2 and TRBJ2-7 for the parts outside the CDR3, the full variable domain is EPEVTQTPSHQVTQMGQEVILRCVPISNHLYFYWYRQILGQKVEFLVSFYNNEISEKSEIFDDQFSVERPDGSNFTLKIRSTKLEDSAMYFCASRTRFYYEQYFGPGTRLTVT.

The chain combines TRBV11-2 with TRBJ1-3, with D uncertain. The length of the CDR3 is 12 residues. Between the trimmed V and J ends, which lost 2 bases and 6 bases, there was a span of 5 bases. CDR1 is SGHAT, CDR2 FQNNGV, per germline. The CDR3 here is CASSLYENTIYF. Here the CDR3 DNA reads TGTGCCAGCAGCTTATATGAAAACACCATATATTTT.

This clone showed up just once. The chain recombines TRBV24-1 with TRBJ1-5; the D gene is possibly TRBD1 (6 bases). This CDR3 spans 16 amino acids. Per germline, CDR1 KGHDR and CDR2 SFDVKD. V gave up 2 bases and J gave up 8 bases, with 18 bases separating them. This CDR3 reads CATSDSQWGAEEPQHF. The CDR3 DNA reads TGTGCCACCAGTGATTCCCAGTGGGGGGCTGAGGAGCCCCAGCATTTT.

The V and J genes are TRBV11-2 and TRBJ1-1, with TRBD1 matching over 10 bases. From germline, CDR1 is SGHAT and CDR2 FQNNGV. The CDR3 is 12 amino acids. Trimming at V came to 6 bases and at J to 6 bases, leaving 1 base not matched to a gene. The CDR3 DNA reads TGTGCCAGCAGGGGGACAGGGGCTGAAGCTTTCTTT. It encodes CASRGTGAEAFF.

The chain has TRBV18 and TRBJ2-5; D is uncertain. The V and J ends lost 6 bases and 3 bases respectively, with 17 bases between them. This CDR3 spans 15 amino acids. The V gene's germline CDR1 is KGHSH and CDR2 LQKENI. CDR3 protein: CASSMDRHTKETQYF. The CDR3 DNA follows: TGTGCCAGCTCGATGGATCGACATACGAAAGAGACCCAGTACTTC.

This rearrangement joins TRBV7-2 to TRBJ1-6; no reliable D call. V gave up 3 bases and J gave up 7 bases, with 4 bases separating them. CDR1 and CDR2 from the germline V gene are SGHTA and FQGNSA. The CDR3 runs 12 residues. CDR3 in DNA: TGTGCCAGCAGCTTCAACAATTCACCCCTCCACTTT. It codes for CASSFNNSPLHF.

The chain employs TRBV6-5 and TRBJ2-5, with 11 bases fitting TRBD1. This CDR3 region has 15 residues. Germline V gene sequence: CDR1 MNHEY, CDR2 SVGAGI. J gave up 5 bases and V 5 bases, and 7 bases lay outside the gene matches. CDR3 in amino acids: CASSRGQGVVETQYF. Here the CDR3 DNA reads TGTGCCAGCAGTCGGGGACAGGGGGTAGTGGAGACCCAGTACTTC.

This clone was seen a handful of times. This sequence joins TRBV9 and TRBJ2-2; TRBD2 aligns across 8 bases. Trimming cost V 1 base and J 2 bases; bases outside gene matches: 4. The CDR3 extends over 16 amino acids. Per the germline V gene, CDR1 is SGDLS and CDR2 is YYNGEE. CDR3 sequence reads: CASSVPGGVNTGELFF. The CDR3, as DNA: TGTGCCAGCAGCGTACCCGGGGGGGTAAACACCGGGGAGCTGTTTTTT.

This rearrangement joins TRBV5-4 to TRBJ1-2, with D perhaps TRBD1 (5 bases). The V gene's germline CDR1 is SGHNT and CDR2 YYREEE (reference sequence). The CDR3 totals 15 residues. V was shortened by 3 bases and J by 6 bases, with 18 bases between the two germline ends. The CDR3 nucleotides read TGTGCCAGCAGCTCCCCCGGAGGGACCCTCCATGGCTACACCTTC. Protein product: CASSSPGGTLHGYTF.